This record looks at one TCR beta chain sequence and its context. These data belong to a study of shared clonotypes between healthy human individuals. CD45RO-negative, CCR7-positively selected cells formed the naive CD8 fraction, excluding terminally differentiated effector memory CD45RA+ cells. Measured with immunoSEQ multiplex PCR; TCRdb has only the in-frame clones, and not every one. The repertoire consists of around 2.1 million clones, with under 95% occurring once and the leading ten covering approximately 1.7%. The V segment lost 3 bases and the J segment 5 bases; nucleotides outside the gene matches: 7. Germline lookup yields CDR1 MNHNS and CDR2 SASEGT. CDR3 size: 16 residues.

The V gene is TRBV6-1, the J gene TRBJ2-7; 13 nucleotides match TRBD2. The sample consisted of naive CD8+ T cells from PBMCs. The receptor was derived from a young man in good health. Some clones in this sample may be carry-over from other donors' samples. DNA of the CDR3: TGTGCCAGCAGTGATGGACTAGCGGGAGCTTGGGACGAGCAGTACTTC. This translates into CASSDGLAGAWDEQYF.